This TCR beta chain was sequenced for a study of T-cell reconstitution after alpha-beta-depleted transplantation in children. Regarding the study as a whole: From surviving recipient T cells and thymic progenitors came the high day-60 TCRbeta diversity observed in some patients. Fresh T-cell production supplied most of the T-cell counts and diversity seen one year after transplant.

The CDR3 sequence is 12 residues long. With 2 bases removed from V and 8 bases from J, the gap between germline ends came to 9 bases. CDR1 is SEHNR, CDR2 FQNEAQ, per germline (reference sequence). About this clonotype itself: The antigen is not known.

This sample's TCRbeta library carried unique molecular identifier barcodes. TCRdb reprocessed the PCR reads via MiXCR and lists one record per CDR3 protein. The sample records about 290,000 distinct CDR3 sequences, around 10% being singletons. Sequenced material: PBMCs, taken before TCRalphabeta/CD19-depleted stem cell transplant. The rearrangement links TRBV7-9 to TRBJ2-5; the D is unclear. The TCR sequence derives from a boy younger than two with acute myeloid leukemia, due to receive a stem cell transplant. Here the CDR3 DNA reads TGTGCCAGCAGCTTACCAGGAGTCACCCAGTACTTC. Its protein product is CASSLPGVTQYF.